This T cell receptor (beta chain) stems from a study of CD8+CD57+ T cells in acquired aplastic anemia. Findings and caveats of the study: Some 30 was the count of CD8+ CDR3 sequences that patients shared with controls.

CDR1 and CDR2 (germline): MNHEY, SVGEGT. This CDR3 comprises 14 residues. CDR3 and TCR beta VDJ profiling relied on genomic DNA as the template. TCRdb independently ran MiXCR on the reads; one entry per CDR3 protein. The table records approximately 300,000 distinct CDR3 sequences, under 65% of them present only once. Patients picked for sequencing had shown CD8+CD57+ cell expansion detected by flow cytometry. Regarding this clonotype: Its antigen is still unknown.

This sequence joins TRBV6-2 or TRBV6-3 and TRBJ2-5, with D possibly being TRBD2 (6 bases). The end of the DNA is better explained by TRBJ2-1, so the J call may be wrong. Sequencing was done on a sample of sorted CD4+, CD8+, or CD8+CD57+ T cells (not recorded which) from PBMCs. The sequence came from a human donor with aplastic anemia. The CDR3 protein is CASSYTGLLDEQFF. The CDR3 nucleotides read TGTGCCAGCAGTTACACCGGACTACTCGATGAGCAGTTCTTC.